Listed here are 31 T cell receptor beta chains from one sample, sequenced in a study of identical twins. TCRdb recomputed calls from the 5' RACE reads with MiXCR, one row per CDR3 protein. This table holds hundreds of thousands of distinct CDR3 sequences, about a fifth found once. In addition, the sample was reused for a study of yellow fever vaccine responses in identical twins.

The material sequenced was CD4+ T cells sorted from blood. The receptor source for this set is a woman aged 18-29 years in good health.

The chain has TRBV5-7 and TRBJ2-5, with 9 nucleotides matching TRBD2. TRBV5-7 counts as an open reading frame of uncertain function. The CDR3 is 17 residues long. V lost 1 base to trimming and J lost 4 bases; unmatched junction nucleotides: 11. As DNA, the CDR3 is TGTGCCAGCAGCTTGCTCCGTGGTAGCGGGAGTGCAGAGACCCAGTACTTC. It yields the protein CASSLLRGSGSAETQYF.

The V call is TRBV28, the J call TRBJ2-1; tentative D call: TRBD1 (6 bases). With 2 bases removed from V and 4 bases from J, the gap between germline ends came to 12 bases. Germline V lookup: CDR1 MDHEN, CDR2 SYDVKM. CDR3 length: 15 amino acids. CDR3 bases: TGTGCCAGCAGTTTAGTTGACAGGCTGTACAATGAGCAGTTCTTC. Translating gives CASSLVDRLYNEQFF.

In this sample, this clonotype turned up a few times. The CDR3 sequence is CASSYRTSGLNTGELFF. CDR3 nucleotides: TGCGCCAGCAGCTACCGGACTAGCGGGCTGAACACCGGGGAGCTGTTTTTT. V gene TRBV5-1 combines with J gene TRBJ2-2, with 11 positions matching TRBD2. The CDR3 runs 17 residues. The junction had 5 bases not matched to a gene; V was cut back by 3 bases and J by 1 base. CDR1 and CDR2 (germline): SGHRS, YFSETQ.

The rearrangement joins TRBV20-1 to TRBJ2-5, with D uncertain. This CDR3 is 13 amino acids long. The V gene lost 0 bases and the J gene lost 4 bases, with 9 bases spanning the gap. The germline CDR1 and CDR2 sequences are DFQATT and SNEGSKA (reference sequence). The CDR3: CSAREEAGETQYF. DNA for the CDR3: TGCAGTGCTAGAGAGGAAGCCGGAGAGACCCAGTACTTC.

The rearrangement links TRBV5-4 to TRBJ2-7; the match to TRBD2 covers 10 bases. Germline CDR1 SGHNT, CDR2 YYREEE (reference sequence). V shed 0 bases and J 3 bases; nucleotides not matched to a gene: 3. CDR3 size: 15 residues. CDR3 nucleotides: TGTGCCAGCAGCTTGGGGGGACTAGCGAGCTACGAGCAGTACTTC. This translates into CASSLGGLASYEQYF.

The V gene is TRBV10-2, the J gene TRBJ2-4, with D tentatively TRBD2 (6 bases). The CDR3 is made up of 18 amino acids. The germline V gene encodes CDR1 WSHSY and CDR2 SAAADI. The V gene lost 1 base and the J gene lost 0 bases, with 16 bases spanning the gap. The CDR3 here is CASSELSLADLAKNIQYF. Here the CDR3 DNA reads TGCGCCAGCAGTGAGTTGTCCTTAGCGGACCTAGCCAAAAACATTCAGTACTTC.

This chain uses TRBV28 with TRBJ1-5; TRBD1 is a possible D gene (5 bases). The CDR3 is 17 residues long. Trimming shortened V by 5 bases and J by 5 bases, and 22 bases separated the two germline ends. Germline CDR1 and CDR2: MDHEN and SYDVKM. The DNA for the CDR3 is TGTGCCAGCAGTCCGACCCACACAAAGGGGCTACATCAGCCCCAGCATTTT. Protein: CASSPTHTKGLHQPQHF.

This clonotype was seen more than once but under ten times. V gene TRBV5-1 combines with J gene TRBJ2-7; 11 bases are a match to TRBD1. V gave up 5 bases and J gave up 2 bases; unmatched junction bases: 3. The CDR3 consists of 14 residues. Germline assignment: CDR1 SGHRS and CDR2 YFSETQ. The CDR3 bases are TGCGCCAGCAGACGGGACAGGGGGACCTACGAGCAGTACTTC. Protein sequence: CASRRDRGTYEQYF.

V gene TRBV6-1 combines with J gene TRBJ1-6; D may be TRBD1 (6 bases). Trimming stripped 5 bases from V and 0 bases from J, with 11 bases between. The V gene's germline CDR1 is MNHNS and CDR2 SASEGT. The CDR3 runs to 16 residues. The CDR3 nucleotides are TGTGCCAGCAGTAGCCAGGGGAACTCCTATAATTCACCCCTCCACTTT. Translation: CASSSQGNSYNSPLHF.

V and J are TRBV21-1 and TRBJ2-7; the D call in the table, TRBD1, was not verified against the DNA. TRBV21-1 is labeled a pseudogene. The CDR3 is 14 amino acids. CDR3 DNA: TGTGCCAGCAGCGCACCGGGCCCGGGGTACGAGCAGTACTTC. Protein product: CASSAPGPGYEQYF.

The rearrangement links TRBV20-1 to TRBJ2-7; no definite D call. This CDR3 is built from 14 residues. V lost 5 bases to trimming and J lost 2 bases, with 16 bases between them. The germline CDR1 and CDR2 sequences are DFQATT and SNEGSKA (reference sequence). Here the CDR3 reads CSAQTPSSTYEQYF. For the CDR3, the DNA is TGCAGTGCTCAAACACCGTCGAGCACCTACGAGCAGTACTTC.

The chain employs TRBV5-4 and TRBJ2-2, with 8 positions matching TRBD1. The germline V gene encodes CDR1 SGHNT and CDR2 YYREEE (reference sequence). V lost 4 bases, J lost 3 bases, and 8 bases stayed unmatched. CDR3 length: 16 residues. CDR3 bases: TGTGCCAGCAGCATGAGGGACAGGAGAGACACCGGGGAGCTGTTTTTT. Amino acid sequence: CASSMRDRRDTGELFF.

This clonotype has just a few counts. The genes are TRBV14 and TRBJ2-3; D may correspond to TRBD1 or TRBD2 (5 bases each). Germline V lookup: CDR1 SGHDN, CDR2 FVKESK. V lost 2 bases, J lost 2 bases, and 14 bases lay in between. The CDR3 consists of 16 residues. The CDR3 nucleotides read TGTGCCAGCAGCCAAATGACTGGGGGACCCACAGATACGCAGTATTTT. It encodes CASSQMTGGPTDTQYF.

J is TRBJ2-1 and V is TRBV4-1; 11 positions agree with TRBD1. Germline V gives CDR1 MGHRA, CDR2 YSYEKL. V lost 2 bases to trimming and J lost 8 bases; unmatched junction nucleotides: 11. The CDR3 totals 17 residues. The CDR3 DNA sequence: TGCGCCAGCAGCCAAAGGGTCCCGGGACAGGGGGTGGATGAGCAGTTCTTC. Its protein product is CASSQRVPGQGVDEQFF.

The rearrangement joins TRBV15 to TRBJ1-1; no firm D call. The CDR3 totals 16 residues. The V end was cut by 0 bases, the J end by 3 bases, with 14 bases between. The V gene's germline CDR1 is LNHNV and CDR2 YYDKDF (reference sequence). The CDR3: CATSRDSEEAHTEAFF. The CDR3 DNA sequence: TGTGCCACCAGCAGAGATAGTGAGGAGGCCCACACTGAAGCTTTCTTT.

The chain uses TRBV10-3 and TRBJ2-5; TRBD2 is a possible D gene (5 bases). Germline CDR1 is ENHRY and CDR2 is SYGVKD. V shed 3 bases and J shed 5 bases, with 10 bases lying between them. The CDR3 covers 13 residues. The chain's CDR3 is CAISEGRGETQYF. In nucleotides, the CDR3 is TGTGCCATCAGTGAAGGCAGAGGGGAGACCCAGTACTTC.

This sequence joins TRBV18 and TRBJ2-1; no clear D gene. With 1 base removed from V and 5 bases from J, the gap between germline ends came to 6 bases. The CDR3 has 13 amino acids. CDR1 is KGHSH, CDR2 LQKENI, per germline. CDR3 DNA: TGTGCCAGCTCACCACGGGGTAACAATGAGCAGTTCTTC. Residues: CASSPRGNNEQFF.

The chain uses TRBV4-1 and TRBJ2-5, with D uncertain. The V end lost 0 bases, the J end lost 5 bases, and 10 bases lay between the germline ends. CDR1 and CDR2 (germline): MGHRA, YSYEKL. This CDR3 comprises 14 residues. The DNA for the CDR3 is TGCGCCAGCAGCCAAGAAAAATGGCGGGAGACCCAGTACTTC. Its translation: CASSQEKWRETQYF.

In its sample, this clonotype was seen a few times. The CDR3 reads CASSSDLKIRSGGPSFRDTQYF. DNA of the CDR3: TGTGCCAGCAGCTCCGACCTGAAAATTAGGAGCGGGGGCCCCAGTTTTAGAGATACGCAGTATTTT. The chain links TRBV7-1 to TRBJ2-3; TRBD2 aligns across 8 bases. TRBV7-1 is an open reading frame, and its role is uncertain. This CDR3 is built from 22 residues. The V segment lost 3 bases and the J segment 5 bases; nucleotides outside the gene matches: 28.

This chain joins TRBV25-1 and TRBJ1-1; D possibly corresponds to TRBD1 (5 bases). Deletions cut 1 base from V and 1 base from J, with 7 bases between. CDR3 size: 14 residues. CDR1 MGHDK and CDR2 SYGVNS come from the germline V gene. The CDR3 spells CASSESGGNTEAFF. CDR3 sequence (DNA): TGTGCCAGCAGTGAATCTGGGGGGAACACTGAAGCTTTCTTT.

J is TRBJ2-6 and V is TRBV29-1; possible D gene TRBD1, 6 bases. Trimming took 4 bases from V and 0 from J, leaving 7 bases between them. Germline values: CDR1 SQVTM, CDR2 ANQGSEA. The CDR3 totals 14 residues. CDR3 region: CSVGGGSGANVLTF. CDR3 coding DNA: TGCAGCGTTGGAGGGGGCTCTGGGGCCAACGTCCTGACTTTC.

The V call is TRBV20-1, the J call TRBJ2-1; TRBD2 is a possible D gene (7 bases). Trimming left V 3 bases short and J 13 bases short, with 19 bases between. Germline-derived CDR1 and CDR2 are DFQATT and SNEGSKA (reference sequence). This CDR3 spans 13 amino acids. The CDR3 DNA follows: TGCAGTGCTAGCCGCACCGGGGGGCACCCTCAGTTCTTC. This gives the protein CSASRTGGHPQFF.

V gene TRBV18 combines with J gene TRBJ2-7; 10 bases map to TRBD1. Losses at the gene ends were 3 bases for V and 4 bases for J; bases not matched to a gene: 3. Germline V gives CDR1 KGHSH, CDR2 LQKENI. The CDR3 consists of 14 residues. This CDR3 reads CASSPGQGMYEQYV. In DNA, the CDR3 is TGTGCCAGCTCACCGGGACAGGGGATGTACGAGCAGTACGTC.

CDR3 sequence: CASSSQGRTTGELFF. DNA of the CDR3: TGTGCCAGCAGCTCCCAGGGTCGCACAACCGGGGAGCTGTTTTTT. This chain connects TRBV5-4 to TRBJ2-2, with D possibly being TRBD1 (5 bases). The germline V gene has CDR1 SGHNT and CDR2 YYREEE (reference sequence). This CDR3 comprises 15 residues. V was clipped by 3 bases and J by 5 bases, with 14 bases between them.

This clonotype came up a few times. The DNA of the CDR3 is TGCAGCGTTGCGACTAGCGGGCTCTCCTACAATGAGCAGTTCTTC. Protein sequence: CSVATSGLSYNEQFF. The chain uses TRBV29-1 and TRBJ2-1, with 10 nucleotides matching TRBD2. CDR1 and CDR2 from the germline V gene are SQVTM and ANQGSEA. The CDR3 runs to 15 residues. J gave up 0 bases and V 4 bases, and 3 bases lay outside the gene matches.

Comment on this clonotype: A single base separates this from a much larger clone, so it may be a read error. The chain joins TRBV10-3 to TRBJ2-1, with TRBD2 matching 8 bases. The V gene's germline CDR1 is ENHRY and CDR2 SYGVKD. The CDR3 has 13 amino acids. Unmatched junction bases numbered 2, after V lost 10 bases and J lost 0 bases. CDR3 loop: CASGTSSYNEQFF. CDR3 coding DNA: TGTGCCAGCGGGACTAGCTCCTACAATGAGCAGTTCTTC.

The CDR3 loop is CASSYARGGQGGELFF. In nucleotides, the CDR3 is TGTGCCAGCAGTTACGCGCGGGGGGGCCAGGGCGGGGAGCTGTTTTTT. This chain uses TRBV6-5 with TRBJ2-2; 9 bases are a match to TRBD2. The CDR3 extends over 16 amino acids. V shed 2 bases, J shed 7 bases, and the junction held 8 bases outside the gene matches. The germline V gene encodes CDR1 MNHEY and CDR2 SVGAGI.

The chain uses TRBV3-1 and TRBJ2-7; TRBD1 might be the D (6 bases). The germline CDR1 and CDR2 sequences are LGHDT and YNNKEL (reference sequence). Trimming removed 0 bases at V and 3 bases at J, with 12 bases between. The CDR3 sequence is 15 residues long. CDR3 DNA sequence: TGTGCCAGCAGCCAAGATTTGGACAGAGTCTACGAGCAGTACTTC. Its protein is CASSQDLDRVYEQYF.

The rearrangement uses TRBV12-3 or TRBV12-4 and TRBJ2-1; 8 positions agree with TRBD2. J gave up 3 bases and V 6 bases, and 7 bases lay outside the gene matches. This CDR3 contains 15 residues. CDR3 sequence reads: CASRNGAGDYNEQFF. The CDR3 nucleotides are TGTGCCAGCAGAAATGGAGCGGGAGACTACAATGAGCAGTTCTTC.

This clonotype occurred a few times. The V gene is TRBV5-1, the J gene TRBJ2-4; 7 positions agree with TRBD2. With V trimmed by 0 bases and J by 8 bases, 8 bases remained unmatched. Germline CDR1 is SGHRS and CDR2 is YFSETQ. CDR3 length equals 15 residues. The CDR3 bases are TGCGCCAGCAGCTTGGGATGGGGGGGATACGACATTCAGTACTTC. It encodes CASSLGWGGYDIQYF.

A word on this clonotype: The junction and the germline gene differ at one end; a read error may be behind it. V gene TRBV7-3 combines with J gene TRBJ2-3; 10 bases map to TRBD1. Germline-derived CDR1 and CDR2 are SGHTA and FQGTGA. The CDR3 length is 16 residues. For the CDR3, the DNA is TGTGCCAGCAGCCTAACCGGGACAGGGGGCACAGATACGCAGTATTTT. This codes for CASSLTGTGGTDTQYF.